This T cell receptor beta chain appears in the sequencing data of a study of Graves' ophthalmopathy and Graves' hyperthyroidism. Regarding the study as a whole: The blood repertoire also included most expanded thyroid clonotypes above 0.001 frequency. As the model predicted ophthalmopathy progression, it achieved a sensitivity of 55% to 71% and a specificity of approximately 72%.

TCR beta CDR3 amplification used RNA transcripts. HTBI-primed first-round RT-PCR preceded second-round multiplex PCR. TCRdb re-derived calls from the multiplex PCR reads in MiXCR, one entry per CDR3 protein. The table records 450,000 or so distinct CDR3 sequences, around 15% of them present only once. Ophthalmopathy cases showed moderate-to-severe activity, scoring CAS ≥3 and NOSPECS ≥4, with duration under 3 months. Clinical symptoms, serum thyroxine, TRAb, thyroid ultrasound and orbital computed tomography determined diagnosis. The CDR3 spans 16 residues. J was trimmed by 4 bases and V by 2 bases; bases with no gene match: 5. This clonotype has at least ten counts. Antigen unknown.

Material for sequencing was blood. The receptor comes from a woman between 25 and 40 years old with Graves' ophthalmopathy. This chain connects TRBV12-3 or TRBV12-4 to TRBJ1-5, with 10 bases fitting TRBD1. The CDR3 sequence: CASSLQGTGVNQPQHF. Written as DNA, the CDR3 is TGTGCCAGCAGTTTACAAGGGACAGGGGTTAATCAGCCCCAGCATTTT.